What follows are 20 T cell receptor beta chains derived from one specimen sequenced in a study of blood T cells in healthy people across ages. With a J-beta primer mix and a sample-barcoded 5' primer, a second PCR ran about 7 to 12 cycles. TCRdb independently ran MiXCR on the 5' RACE reads; one entry per CDR3 protein. Of around 800,000 distinct CDR3 sequences listed, roughly 50% were seen once; the top ten hold roughly 40%. The sequencing sample was made of blood. These receptors were obtained from an elderly man in good health.

The chain combines TRBV4-1 with TRBJ2-4; D not certain. The better agreement between TRBJ2-5 and the DNA end casts doubt on the J call. This CDR3 is built from 15 residues. In germline, CDR1 is MGHRA, CDR2 YSYEKL. CDR3 nucleotide sequence: TGCGCCAGCAGCCAAGATGGGCAGCTCCAAGAGACCCAGTACTTC. Translation: CASSQDGQLQETQYF.

The chain has TRBV10-3 and TRBJ2-3; 9 positions match TRBD2. This CDR3 has 14 residues. Per germline, CDR1 ENHRY and CDR2 SYGVKD. Losses at the gene ends were 10 bases for V and 4 bases for J; bases not matched to a gene: 9. The chain's CDR3 is CATVAGVDADTQYF. In DNA form, the CDR3 reads TGTGCCACTGTAGCGGGAGTGGACGCAGATACGCAGTATTTT.

Only a few counts were recorded for this clonotype. The rearrangement joins TRBV5-1 to TRBJ1-2, with TRBD1 as a possible D gene (6 bases). This CDR3 is built from 12 residues. The V end lost 4 bases, the J end lost 8 bases, and 12 bases lay between the germline ends. Germline V gene data show CDR1 as SGHRS and CDR2 as YFSETQ. CDR3 nucleotides: TGCGCCAGCAGCCCTTCAGGGGTGGGCTACACCTTC. The encoded protein is CASSPSGVGYTF.

The chain recombines TRBV28 with TRBJ1-1, with D possibly TRBD1 on 5 matching bases. Germline V CDR1 and CDR2: MDHEN, SYDVKM. The CDR3 sequence is 17 residues long. V lost 6 bases and J lost 3, with 23 bases in between. CDR3: CASSSPGGKVVYTEAFF. The CDR3 region has the DNA TGTGCCAGCAGCTCCCCTGGGGGTAAGGTTGTGTACACTGAAGCTTTCTTT. The whole variable domain, remainder taken from reference TRBV28 and TRBJ1-1, is DVKVTQSSRYLVKRTGEKVFLECVQDMDHENMFWYRQDPGLGLRLIYFSYDVKMKEKGDIPEGYSVSREKKERFSLILESASTNQTSMYLCASSSPGGKVVYTEAFFGQGTRLTVV.

The table lists this clonotype with a few counts. V is TRBV20-1 and J is TRBJ2-3; TRBD2 might be the D (6 bases). V was clipped by 8 bases and J by 2 bases, with 17 bases between them. The germline V gene encodes CDR1 DFQATT and CDR2 SNEGSKA (reference sequence). The CDR3 totals 14 residues. CDR3 sequence: CSSSRDFPTDTQYF. CDR3 sequence (DNA): TGCAGTTCAAGCAGGGACTTCCCCACAGATACGCAGTATTTT.

CDR3 sequence reads: CASSSGRRSGLNIQYF. CDR3 nucleotides: TGTGCCAGCAGTTCGGGGAGGCGGAGTGGGTTAAACATTCAGTACTTC. The chain employs TRBV12-3 or TRBV12-4 and TRBJ2-4; TRBD2 is a possible D gene (6 bases). The CDR3 contains 16 residues. V was cut by 4 bases and J by 6 bases, with 19 bases left in between.

The chain has TRBV6-2 or TRBV6-3 and TRBJ2-2; 9 bases are a match to TRBD2. Germline trimming cut 2 bases from V and 4 bases from J; bases unmatched to any gene: 8. Germline V lookup: CDR1 MNHEY, CDR2 SVGEGT. This CDR3 contains 17 residues. In DNA, the CDR3 is TGTGCCAGCAGTTACCTTGGGGTACTAGCGGGCACCGGGGAGCTGTTTTTT. Protein: CASSYLGVLAGTGELFF.

This clonotype was seen a handful of times. V gene TRBV5-1 combines with J gene TRBJ2-3, with 12 bases lining up with TRBD2. Germline values: CDR1 SGHRS, CDR2 YFSETQ. CDR3 size: 14 residues. Trimming removed 6 bases from V and 3 bases from J; junction bases left unmatched: 2. CDR3 loop: CASIGLAGTDTQYF. The CDR3 nucleotides read TGCGCCAGCATCGGACTAGCGGGAACAGATACGCAGTATTTT.

V is TRBV9 and J is TRBJ1-2; perhaps TRBD1 as D (5 bases). Germline V CDR1 and CDR2: SGDLS, YYNGEE. V dropped 0 bases and J dropped 0 bases, with 9 bases sitting between them. The CDR3 loop spans 15 amino acids. As DNA, the CDR3 is TGTGCCAGCAGCGTAGGGGACTTCTCTAACTATGGCTACACCTTC. It codes for CASSVGDFSNYGYTF. Supplemented by reference TRBV9 and TRBJ1-2, the full variable domain reads DSGVTQTPKHLITATGQRVTLRCSPRSGDLSVYWYQQSLDQGLQFLIQYYNGEERAKGNILERFSAQQFPDLHSELNLSSLELGDSALYFCASSVGDFSNYGYTFGSGTRLTVV.

The chain employs TRBV7-2 and TRBJ2-7; D gene uncertain. The CDR3 consists of 13 residues. V gave up 5 bases and J gave up 2 bases, with 10 bases separating them. CDR1 and CDR2 (germline): SGHTA, FQGNSA. The CDR3 here is CASSPSVAYEQYF. CDR3 nucleotide sequence: TGTGCCAGCAGCCCCTCGGTCGCCTACGAGCAGTACTTC.

The chain is built from TRBV29-1 and TRBJ2-3; TRBD2 agrees at 7 bases. This CDR3 has 14 amino acids. From germline, CDR1 is SQVTM and CDR2 ANQGSEA. The trim removed 6 bases at V and 5 bases at J, leaving 11 bases unmatched. CDR3 region: CSVGRDGPRDTQYF. CDR3 DNA sequence: TGCAGCGTAGGGAGGGACGGACCCAGAGATACGCAGTATTTT.

The rearrangement links TRBV4-1 to TRBJ2-7; D perhaps matches TRBD1 (5 bases). The CDR3 extends over 16 amino acids. Germline assignment: CDR1 MGHRA and CDR2 YSYEKL. Deletions cut 0 bases from V and 4 bases from J, with 16 bases between. CDR3 sequence (DNA): TGCGCCAGCAGCCAAGATTTTGACAGCCCGGTGTACGAGCAGTACTTC. Translated: CASSQDFDSPVYEQYF.

This clonotype turned up a few times. The rearrangement links TRBV14 to TRBJ1-2, with D possibly being TRBD1 (6 bases). CDR1 and CDR2 (germline): SGHDN, FVKESK. V was cut by 0 bases and J by 8 bases, with 16 bases left in between. CDR3 length: 15 residues. CDR3 protein: CASSQDLRGAEGYTF. DNA of the CDR3: TGTGCCAGCAGCCAAGACCTCAGGGGTGCTGAGGGCTACACCTTC.

This chain links TRBV7-9 with TRBJ2-7; 7 positions match TRBD1. After removal of 4 bases from V and 6 bases from J, the junction contained 9 bases not matched to a gene. The CDR3 extends over 14 amino acids. Germline-derived CDR1 and CDR2 are SEHNR and FQNEAQ (reference sequence). This CDR3 reads CASSSDRVGLEQYF. The CDR3 DNA follows: TGTGCCAGCAGCTCAGACAGGGTAGGGCTCGAGCAGTACTTC.

The chain employs TRBV27 and TRBJ2-1; the D call may be TRBD1 or TRBD2 (5 bases each). Trimming took 4 bases from V and 0 from J, leaving 19 bases between them. The germline V gene has CDR1 MNHEY and CDR2 SMNVEV (reference sequence). The CDR3 contains 18 residues. The CDR3 here is CASSYSRGGPLSYNEQFF. The CDR3 bases are TGTGCCAGCAGTTACTCACGGGGCGGGCCCCTCTCCTACAATGAGCAGTTCTTC.

The rearrangement uses TRBV7-9 and TRBJ2-3; TRBD2 matches at 8 bases. In germline, CDR1 is SEHNR, CDR2 FQNEAQ (reference sequence). This CDR3 is 16 amino acids long. J was trimmed by 5 bases and V by 1 base; bases with no gene match: 8. CDR3 DNA: TGTGCCAGCAGCTTAGAGGGCGGCGGGAGGAGAGATACGCAGTATTTT. Its translation: CASSLEGGGRRDTQYF.

As to this clonotype: A read error may account for a junction end that differs from germline. V usage is TRBV15 and J usage is TRBJ2-1; the match to TRBD2 covers 12 bases. Germline values: CDR1 LNHNV, CDR2 YYDKDF (reference sequence). This CDR3 has 17 amino acids. CDR3: CAASRDQGTSGYNEQFF. DNA of the CDR3: TGTGCCGCCAGCAGAGATCAAGGGACTAGCGGGTACAATGAGCAGTTCTTC.

Only one count was recorded for this clonotype. Sequence at one end of the junction differs from germline and may be a read error. The V call is TRBV7-6, the J call TRBJ2-6; D tentatively fits TRBD1 or TRBD2 (5 bases each). The germline V gene encodes CDR1 SGHVS and CDR2 FNYEAQ. This CDR3 is built from 15 residues. The CDR3, as DNA: TGTGCCAGCAGCGAGGGGACCTCTGGGGCCAACGTCCCGACTTTC. Its translation is CASSEGTSGANVPTF. The full variable domain, completed using reference TRBV7-6 and TRBJ2-6, is GAGVSQSPRYKVTKRGQDVALRCDPISGHVSLYWYRQALGQGPEFLTYFNYEAQQDKSGLPNDRFSAERPEGSISTLTIQRTEQRDSAMYRCASSEGTSGANVPTFGAGSRLTVL.

This clonotype was recorded a few times. This chain uses TRBV30 with TRBJ2-5; tentatively, D is TRBD2 (7 bases). CDR1 GTSNPN and CDR2 SVGIG come from the germline V gene (reference sequence). The CDR3 runs to 13 residues. With 4 bases removed from V and 2 bases from J, the gap between germline ends came to 11 bases. The CDR3, as DNA: TGTGCCTGGATAGGGGGAGGGCAAGAGACCCAGTACTTC. Translating gives CAWIGGGQETQYF.

The sample holds a few counts of this clonotype. The rearrangement uses TRBV5-1 and TRBJ2-4; TRBD2 aligns across 9 bases. Gene TRBJ2-7 matches the end of the DNA better, so the J call may be wrong. The germline V gene encodes CDR1 SGHRS and CDR2 YFSETQ. CDR3 length: 11 amino acids. The CDR3 DNA reads TGCGCCAGCGGCGGGGGGGACGAGCAGTACTTC. It codes for CASGGGDEQYF.